Below, 26 T cell receptor beta chains from the same sample are listed, as sequenced in a study of T cell changes during pregnancy in multiple sclerosis. Sequencing used immunoSEQ multiplex PCR; TCRdb keeps in-frame clones, though not all of them. The table shows 80,000 or so clones, with 92% occurring only once. Sequenced material: peripheral blood, taken before pregnancy. The receptors originated from a female donor with multiple sclerosis, enrolled in a pregnancy study.

CDR3 nucleotides: TGTGCCAGCAGCTTAGACAGGGTTGATACGCAGTATTTT. Translating gives CASSLDRVDTQYF. V usage is TRBV7-9 and J usage is TRBJ2-3, with D tentatively TRBD1 (6 bases). The CDR3 consists of 13 residues. Germline assignment: CDR1 SEHNR and CDR2 FQNEAQ (reference sequence). Trimming removed 1 base from V and 6 bases from J, with 8 bases in between.

The chain joins TRBV7-3 to TRBJ2-1, with a possible D match to TRBD2 (5 bases). Germline V gives CDR1 SGHTA, CDR2 FQGTGA. V was shortened by 5 bases and J by 6 bases, with 14 bases between the two germline ends. This CDR3 is built from 14 residues. The CDR3 DNA reads TGTGCCAGCAGCCGTAATAATCGGGGCAATGAGCAGTTCTTC. Protein: CASSRNNRGNEQFF.

In this sample, this clone turned up once. The CDR3 sequence is CASSARTSGRAKGTGELFF. The CDR3, as DNA: TGTGCCAGCAGCGCAAGAACTAGCGGGAGGGCCAAGGGCACCGGGGAGCTGTTTTTT. The chain couples TRBV9 to TRBJ2-2; 13 bases agree with TRBD2. Germline CDR1 is SGDLS and CDR2 is YYNGEE. The V gene end was trimmed by 3 bases and the J gene end by 4 bases; junction bases not matched to a gene: 12. The CDR3 extends over 19 amino acids.

V gene TRBV5-1 combines with J gene TRBJ2-7; TRBD1 is a possible D gene (5 bases). Looked up from germline, CDR1 is SGHRS and CDR2 is YFSETQ. V lost 5 bases to trimming and J lost 0 bases, with 18 bases between them. This CDR3 is 16 amino acids long. CDR3 sequence reads: CASSFVPGRLSYEQYF. The CDR3 coding sequence is TGCGCCAGCAGTTTTGTTCCAGGGCGACTCTCCTACGAGCAGTACTTC. Supplemented by reference TRBV5-1 and TRBJ2-7, the full variable domain reads KAGVTQTPRYLIKTRGQQVTLSCSPISGHRSVSWYQQTPGQGLQFLFEYFSETQRNKGNFPGRFSGRQFSNSRSEMNVSTLELGDSALYLCASSFVPGRLSYEQYFGPGTRLTVT.

This clone appeared once. The chain joins TRBV7-9 to TRBJ1-1, with 7 nucleotides matching TRBD1. This CDR3 spans 17 amino acids. CDR1 SEHNR and CDR2 FQNEAQ come from the germline V gene (reference sequence). Trimming took 1 base from V and 1 from J; bases not matched to a gene: 9. CDR3 loop: CASSLEVRGRRNTEAFF. CDR3 nucleotide sequence: TGTGCCAGCAGCTTAGAGGTGAGGGGGCGAAGGAACACTGAAGCTTTCTTT.

The genes are TRBV6-1 and TRBJ2-2; TRBD2 aligns across 7 bases. V lost 6 bases and J lost 4; bases outside the gene matches: 8. The CDR3 contains 15 residues. The germline gives CDR1 MNHNS, CDR2 SASEGT. CDR3 sequence (DNA): TGTGCCAGCAGCTCTCTAGCGGATCGCACCGGGGAGCTGTTTTTT. Encoded protein: CASSSLADRTGELFF.

The V call is TRBV29-1, the J call TRBJ2-2, with 12 bases aligning to TRBD1. The junction had 2 bases not matched to a gene; V was cut back by 6 bases and J by 6 bases. The germline CDR1 and CDR2 sequences are SQVTM and ANQGSEA. The CDR3 length is 13 residues. In DNA form, the CDR3 reads TGCAGCGTCCGGGACAGGGGGCCCGGGGAGCTGTTTTTT. This encodes CSVRDRGPGELFF.

CDR3: CASSPRLAGGKDTQYF. The DNA of the CDR3 is TGTGCCAGCAGCCCACGACTAGCGGGAGGGAAAGATACGCAGTATTTT. J is TRBJ2-3 and V is TRBV7-2; TRBD2 matches 14 bases. After removal of 5 bases from V and 5 bases from J, the junction contained 6 bases not matched to a gene. CDR1 and CDR2 from the germline V gene are SGHTA and FQGNSA. CDR3 length equals 16 residues.

The chain recombines TRBV10-1 with TRBJ2-4, with 11 bases aligning to TRBD1. The germline CDR1 and CDR2 sequences are WNHNN and SYGVQD (reference sequence). The trim removed 11 bases at V and 9 bases at J, leaving 15 bases unmatched. This CDR3 has 15 amino acids. The DNA for the CDR3 is TGCGCCCGACCTCGGACAGGGGGCCGTCTAAGCATTCAGTACTTC. Translation: CARPRTGGRLSIQYF.

This chain uses TRBV6-5 with TRBJ2-1; TRBD2 agrees at 12 bases. Germline values: CDR1 MNHEY, CDR2 SVGAGI. CDR3 size: 14 residues. Trimming at V came to 5 bases and at J to 9 bases, leaving 5 bases not matched to a gene. The CDR3 nucleotides are TGTGCCAGCAGTGGGACTAGCGGGTGGGGTGAGCAGTTCTTC. It specifies CASSGTSGWGEQFF.

This clone has a single count. This rearrangement joins TRBV27 to TRBJ2-4; 8 nucleotides agree with TRBD1. V gave up 6 bases and J gave up 3 bases; unmatched junction bases: 7. The CDR3 totals 15 residues. Germline CDR1 reads MNHEY; CDR2 reads SMNVEV (reference sequence). The CDR3 sequence is CASRKTGAHKNIQYF. The DNA for the CDR3 is TGTGCCAGCAGGAAGACAGGGGCCCACAAAAACATTCAGTACTTC.

The genes are TRBV29-1 and TRBJ2-2, with TRBD2 as a possible D gene (12 bases). The CDR3 is 22 residues long. Germline V gene data show CDR1 as SQVTM and CDR2 as ANQGSEA. V shed 6 bases and J shed 3 bases, with 38 bases lying between them. The CDR3 reads CSVDMGTGGRLAGVLDTGELFF. The DNA for the CDR3 is TGCAGCGTGGACATGGGGACAGGGGGTCGACTAGCGGGAGTACTGGACACCGGGGAGCTGTTTTTT.

The chain employs TRBV7-2 and TRBJ2-7; 8 nucleotides line up with TRBD1. The CDR3 runs 14 residues. The J segment lost 5 bases and the V segment lost 5 bases, leaving 8 bases of the junction unmatched. Germline V gene data show CDR1 as SGHTA and CDR2 as FQGNSA. In DNA form, the CDR3 reads TGTGCCAGCAGCCCCCAGGGGGCGCGAGACGAGCAGTACTTC. Protein product: CASSPQGARDEQYF.

This chain connects TRBV4-1 to TRBJ1-3; 8 nucleotides match TRBD1. CDR1 and CDR2 (germline): MGHRA, YSYEKL. The CDR3 spans 17 residues. Trimming took 4 bases from V and 0 from J; bases not matched to a gene: 8. The CDR3 coding sequence is TGCGCCAGCAGCCGCCAGACAGGGGCCTACTCTGGAAACACCATATATTTT. Its protein product is CASSRQTGAYSGNTIYF.

The chain is built from TRBV7-8 and TRBJ1-4, with TRBD1 matching 7 bases. There are 15 residues in the CDR3. J gave up 8 bases and V 1 base, and 7 bases lay outside the gene matches. Germline CDR1 reads SGHVS; CDR2 reads FQNEAQ. CDR3 amino acids: CASSLVEGAREKLFF. Written as DNA, the CDR3 is TGTGCCAGCAGCTTAGTTGAGGGGGCGAGGGAAAAACTGTTTTTT.

This clone was detected a few times. The V call is TRBV11-2, the J call TRBJ2-7; TRBD1 matches at 11 bases. The CDR3 spans 19 residues. Trimming at V came to 0 bases and at J to 0 bases, leaving 10 bases not matched to a gene. Germline V CDR1 and CDR2: SGHAT, FQNNGV. The CDR3 bases are TGTGCCAGCAGCTTAGATGGGACAGGGGGTCTCCTTAGCTCCTACGAGCAGTACTTC. Its protein is CASSLDGTGGLLSSYEQYF. The full variable domain, in which reference TRBV11-2 and TRBJ2-7 provide the parts outside the CDR3, is EAGVAQSPRYKIIEKRQSVAFWCNPISGHATLYWYQQILGQGPKLLIQFQNNGVVDDSQLPKDRFSAERLKGVDSTLKIQPAKLEDSAVYLCASSLDGTGGLLSSYEQYFGPGTRLTVT.

The chain employs TRBV19 and TRBJ2-7; 8 bases match TRBD2. The CDR3 has 13 amino acids. With V trimmed by 10 bases and J by 3 bases, 8 bases remained unmatched. The germline V gene has CDR1 LNHDA and CDR2 SQIVND (reference sequence). CDR3 sequence reads: CATSGLGVYEQYF. The CDR3 DNA follows: TGTGCCACCTCGGGACTAGGGGTCTACGAGCAGTACTTC.

The CDR3 loop reads CASSLGASHEQYF. The DNA for the CDR3 is TGTGCCAGCAGTTTAGGAGCATCCCACGAGCAGTACTTC. The genes are TRBV27 and TRBJ2-7, with D unresolved. CDR3 length: 13 residues. Germline CDR1 reads MNHEY; CDR2 reads SMNVEV (reference sequence). Trimming left V 2 bases short and J 5 bases short, with 10 bases between.

The chain uses TRBV6-5 and TRBJ2-7; 9 bases align to TRBD1. Germline CDR1 is MNHEY and CDR2 is SVGAGI. V lost 5 bases, J lost 4 bases, and 9 bases stayed unmatched. The CDR3 consists of 15 residues. CDR3 DNA: TGTGCCAGCAGTCTCACAGGGGGCCTCGGGTACGAGCAGTACTTC. This gives the protein CASSLTGGLGYEQYF.

The rearrangement uses TRBV6-5 and TRBJ2-1, with D unresolved. V lost 3 bases to trimming and J lost 2 bases, with 5 bases between them. The CDR3 loop spans 13 amino acids. CDR1 is MNHEY and CDR2 is SVGAGI in the germline V gene. For the CDR3, the DNA is TGTGCCAGCAGTTATTCAACCTACAATGAGCAGTTCTTC. Translation gives CASSYSTYNEQFF.

The DNA for the CDR3 is TGTGCCAGCAGTCCATACGGACAAAAGAACACTGAAGCTTTCTTT. It is translated as CASSPYGQKNTEAFF. This chain connects TRBV7-9 to TRBJ1-1, with a possible D match to TRBD1 (5 bases). This CDR3 comprises 15 residues. Germline V gene lookup returns CDR1 SEHNR and CDR2 FQNEAQ (reference sequence). The V and J ends lost 6 bases and 1 base respectively, with 15 bases between them. Drawing the rest from reference TRBV7-9 and TRBJ1-1, the complete variable domain is DTGVSQNPRHKITKRGQNVTFRCDPISEHNRLYWYRQTLGQGPEFLTYFQNEAQLEKSRLLSDRFSAERPKGSFSTLEIQRTEQGDSAMYLCASSPYGQKNTEAFFGQGTRLTVV.

This sequence joins TRBV6-5 and TRBJ2-7; 13 nucleotides agree with TRBD2. Germline values: CDR1 MNHEY, CDR2 SVGAGI. Trimming took 4 bases from V and 9 from J; bases not matched to a gene: 3. The length of the CDR3 is 13 residues. This chain's CDR3 is CASSWGTSGVQYF. The CDR3 coding sequence is TGTGCCAGCAGTTGGGGGACTAGCGGGGTGCAGTACTTC.

The rearrangement joins TRBV9 to TRBJ2-7; 7 nucleotides line up with TRBD2. Germline CDR1 reads SGDLS; CDR2 reads YYNGEE. This CDR3 spans 16 amino acids. J was trimmed by 1 base and V by 3 bases; bases with no gene match: 10. CDR3 sequence: CASSARLGGGSYEQYF. CDR3 nucleotides: TGTGCCAGCAGCGCCCGCCTTGGCGGGGGTTCCTACGAGCAGTACTTC.

This clone has only one observation. This chain connects TRBV5-3 to TRBJ2-3; unclear D gene. TRBV5-3 is assigned to the ORF class and has an uncertain function. Trimming removed 3 bases at V and 2 bases at J, with 13 bases between. This CDR3 is 15 amino acids long. CDR3 in DNA: TGTGCCAGAAGCTCGTCCCGTCACACCACAGATACGCAGTATTTT. Translated: CARSSSRHTTDTQYF.

The chain couples TRBV18 to TRBJ2-4, with 7 bases fitting TRBD2. There are 13 residues in the CDR3. Germline CDR1 KGHSH, CDR2 LQKENI. The ends lost 0 bases at V and 16 bases at J; junction bases unmatched: 9. CDR3 in amino acids: CASSPPPGGIIYF. The CDR3 DNA sequence: TGTGCCAGCTCACCACCCCCCGGGGGGATTATCTACTTC. Full variable domain (rest looked up from reference TRBV18 and TRBJ2-4): NAGVMQNPRHLVRRRGQEARLRCSPMKGHSHVYWYRQLPEEGLKFMVYLQKENIIDESGMPKERFSAEFPKEGPSILRIQQVVRGDSAAYFCASSPPPGGIIYFGAGTRLSVL.

The chain combines TRBV7-6 with TRBJ1-4; a possible D gene is TRBD1 (6 bases). The germline V gene has CDR1 SGHVS and CDR2 FNYEAQ. The CDR3 loop spans 16 amino acids. Trimming left V 1 base short and J 7 bases short, with 16 bases between. Here the CDR3 reads CASSLVPTGPGEKLFF. The CDR3, as DNA: TGTGCCAGCAGCTTAGTCCCGACAGGCCCAGGTGAAAAACTGTTTTTT.